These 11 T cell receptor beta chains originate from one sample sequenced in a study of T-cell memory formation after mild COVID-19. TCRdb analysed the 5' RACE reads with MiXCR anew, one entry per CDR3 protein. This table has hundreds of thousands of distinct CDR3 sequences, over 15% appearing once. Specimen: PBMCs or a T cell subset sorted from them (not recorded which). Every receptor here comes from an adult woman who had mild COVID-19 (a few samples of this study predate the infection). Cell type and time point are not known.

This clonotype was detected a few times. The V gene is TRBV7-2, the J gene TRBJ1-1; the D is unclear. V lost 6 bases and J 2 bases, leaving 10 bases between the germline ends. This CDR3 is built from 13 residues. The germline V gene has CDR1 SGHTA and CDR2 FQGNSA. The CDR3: CASRETPNTEAFF. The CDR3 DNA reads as TGTGCCAGCAGAGAAACACCTAACACTGAAGCTTTCTTT.

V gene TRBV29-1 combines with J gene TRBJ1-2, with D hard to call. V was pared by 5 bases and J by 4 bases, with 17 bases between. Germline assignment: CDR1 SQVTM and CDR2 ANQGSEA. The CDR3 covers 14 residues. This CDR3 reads CSVNTGVSFYGYTF. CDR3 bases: TGCAGCGTTAATACCGGGGTCAGCTTCTATGGCTACACCTTC.

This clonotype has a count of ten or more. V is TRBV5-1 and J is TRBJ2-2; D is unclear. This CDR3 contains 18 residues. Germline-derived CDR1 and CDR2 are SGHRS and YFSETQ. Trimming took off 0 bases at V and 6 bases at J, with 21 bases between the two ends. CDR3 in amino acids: CASSLGIASSLLPGELFF. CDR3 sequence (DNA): TGCGCCAGCAGCTTGGGAATAGCCTCTAGTCTATTACCCGGGGAGCTGTTTTTT.

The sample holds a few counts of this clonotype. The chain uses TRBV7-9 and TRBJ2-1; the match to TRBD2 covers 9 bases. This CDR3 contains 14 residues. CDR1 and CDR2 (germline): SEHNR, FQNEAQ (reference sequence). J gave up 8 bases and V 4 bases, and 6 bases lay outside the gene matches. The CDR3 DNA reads TGTGCCAGCAGCTCTAGCGGGATTCTCGATGAGCAGTTCTTC. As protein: CASSSSGILDEQFF. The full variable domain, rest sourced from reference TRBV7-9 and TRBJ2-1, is DTGVSQNPRHKITKRGQNVTFRCDPISEHNRLYWYRQTLGQGPEFLTYFQNEAQLEKSRLLSDRFSAERPKGSFSTLEIQRTEQGDSAMYLCASSSSGILDEQFFGPGTRLTVL.

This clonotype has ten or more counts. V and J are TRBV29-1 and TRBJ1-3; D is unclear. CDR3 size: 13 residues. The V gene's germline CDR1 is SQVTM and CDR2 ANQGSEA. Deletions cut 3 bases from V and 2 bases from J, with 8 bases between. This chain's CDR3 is CSVDLRAGNTIYF. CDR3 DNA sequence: TGCAGCGTTGACCTCCGGGCTGGAAACACCATATATTTT.

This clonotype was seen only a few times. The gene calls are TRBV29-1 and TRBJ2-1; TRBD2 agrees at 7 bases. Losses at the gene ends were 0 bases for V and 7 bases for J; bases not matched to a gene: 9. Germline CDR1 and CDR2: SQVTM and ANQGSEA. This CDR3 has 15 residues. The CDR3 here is CSVEEGRERRNEQFF. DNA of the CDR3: TGCAGCGTTGAAGAGGGGCGGGAGCGGAGGAATGAGCAGTTCTTC.

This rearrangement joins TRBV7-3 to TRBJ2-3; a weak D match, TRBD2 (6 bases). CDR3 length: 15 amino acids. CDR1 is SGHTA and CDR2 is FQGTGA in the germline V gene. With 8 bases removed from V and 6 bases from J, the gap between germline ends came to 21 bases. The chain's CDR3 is CASSPSAGSFDTQYF. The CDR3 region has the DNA TGTGCCAGCTCCCCTTCTGCGGGATCCTTTGATACGCAGTATTTT.

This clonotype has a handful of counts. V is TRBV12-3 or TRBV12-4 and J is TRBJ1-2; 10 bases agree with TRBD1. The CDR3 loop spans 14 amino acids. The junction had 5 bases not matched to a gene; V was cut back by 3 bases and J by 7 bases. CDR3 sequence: CASSFRDRGGGYTF. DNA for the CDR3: TGTGCCAGCAGTTTCAGGGACAGGGGAGGTGGCTACACCTTC.

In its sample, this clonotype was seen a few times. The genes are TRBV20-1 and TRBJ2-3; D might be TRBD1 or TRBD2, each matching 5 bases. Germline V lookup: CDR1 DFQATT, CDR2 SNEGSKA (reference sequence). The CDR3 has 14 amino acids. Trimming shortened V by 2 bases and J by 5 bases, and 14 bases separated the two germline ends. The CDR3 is CSARRSGPGDTQYF. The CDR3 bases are TGCAGTGCTAGACGTTCGGGGCCAGGAGATACGCAGTATTTT.

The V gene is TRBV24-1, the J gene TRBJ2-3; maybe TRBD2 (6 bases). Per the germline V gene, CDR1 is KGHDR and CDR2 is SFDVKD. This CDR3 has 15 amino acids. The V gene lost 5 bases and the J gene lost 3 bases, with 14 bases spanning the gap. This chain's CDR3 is CATSVPGVGTDTQYF. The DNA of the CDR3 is TGTGCCACCAGTGTCCCGGGGGTGGGGACAGATACGCAGTATTTT.

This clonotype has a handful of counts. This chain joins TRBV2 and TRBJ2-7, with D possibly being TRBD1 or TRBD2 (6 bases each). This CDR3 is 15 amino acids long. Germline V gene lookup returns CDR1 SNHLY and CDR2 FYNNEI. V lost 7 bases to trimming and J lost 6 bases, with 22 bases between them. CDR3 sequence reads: CASKHRSGALVEQYF. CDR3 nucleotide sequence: TGTGCCAGCAAACATCGGTCGGGGGCCCTTGTCGAGCAGTACTTC.